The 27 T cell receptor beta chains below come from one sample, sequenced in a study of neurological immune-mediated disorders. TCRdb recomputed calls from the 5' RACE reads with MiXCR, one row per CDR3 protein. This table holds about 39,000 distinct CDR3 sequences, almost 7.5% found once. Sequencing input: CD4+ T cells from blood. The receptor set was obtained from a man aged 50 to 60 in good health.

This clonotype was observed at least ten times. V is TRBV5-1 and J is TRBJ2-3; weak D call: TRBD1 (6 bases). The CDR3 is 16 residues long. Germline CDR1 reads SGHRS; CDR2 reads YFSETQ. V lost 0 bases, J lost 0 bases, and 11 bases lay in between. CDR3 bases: TGCGCCAGCAGCTTGGAGACAGGAACTAGCACAGATACGCAGTATTTT. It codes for CASSLETGTSTDTQYF. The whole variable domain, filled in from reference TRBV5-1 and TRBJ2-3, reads KAGVTQTPRYLIKTRGQQVTLSCSPISGHRSVSWYQQTPGQGLQFLFEYFSETQRNKGNFPGRFSGRQFSNSRSEMNVSTLELGDSALYLCASSLETGTSTDTQYFGPGTRLTVL.

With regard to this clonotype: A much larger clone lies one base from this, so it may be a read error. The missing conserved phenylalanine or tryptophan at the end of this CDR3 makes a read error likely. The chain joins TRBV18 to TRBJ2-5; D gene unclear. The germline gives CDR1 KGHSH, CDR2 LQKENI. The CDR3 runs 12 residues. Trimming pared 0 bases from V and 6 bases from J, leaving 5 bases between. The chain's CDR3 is CASSPPEQTQYL. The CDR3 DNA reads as TGTGCCAGCTCACCACCGGAACAGACCCAGTACTTA.

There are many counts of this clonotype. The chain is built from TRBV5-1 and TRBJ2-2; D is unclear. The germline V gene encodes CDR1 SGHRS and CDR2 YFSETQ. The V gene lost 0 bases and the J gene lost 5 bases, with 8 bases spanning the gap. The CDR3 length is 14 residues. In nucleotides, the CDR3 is TGCGCCAGCAGCTTGGGGGCGGAGACCGGGGAGCTGTTTTTT. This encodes CASSLGAETGELFF.

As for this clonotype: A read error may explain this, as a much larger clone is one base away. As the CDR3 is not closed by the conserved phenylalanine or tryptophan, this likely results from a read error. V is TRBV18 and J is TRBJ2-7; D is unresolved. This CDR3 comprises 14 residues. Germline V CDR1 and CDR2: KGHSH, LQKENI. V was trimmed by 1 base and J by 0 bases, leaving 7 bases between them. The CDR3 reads CASSPQTSSYEQYI. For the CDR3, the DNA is TGTGCCAGCTCACCACAGACGAGCTCCTACGAGCAGTACATC.

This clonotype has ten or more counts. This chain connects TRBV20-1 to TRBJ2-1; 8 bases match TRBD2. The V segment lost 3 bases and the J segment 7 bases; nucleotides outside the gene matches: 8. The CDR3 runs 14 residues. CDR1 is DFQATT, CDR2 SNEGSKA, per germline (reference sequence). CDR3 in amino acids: CSASTGRAGNEQFF. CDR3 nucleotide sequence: TGCAGTGCTAGTACCGGGAGGGCCGGGAATGAGCAGTTCTTC.

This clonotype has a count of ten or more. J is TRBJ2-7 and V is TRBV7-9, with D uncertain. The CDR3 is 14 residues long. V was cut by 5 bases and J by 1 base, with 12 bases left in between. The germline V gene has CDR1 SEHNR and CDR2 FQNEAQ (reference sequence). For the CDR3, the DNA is TGTGCCAGCAGCAAGCGTCAAGCGTCCTACGAGCAGTACTTC. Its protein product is CASSKRQASYEQYF.

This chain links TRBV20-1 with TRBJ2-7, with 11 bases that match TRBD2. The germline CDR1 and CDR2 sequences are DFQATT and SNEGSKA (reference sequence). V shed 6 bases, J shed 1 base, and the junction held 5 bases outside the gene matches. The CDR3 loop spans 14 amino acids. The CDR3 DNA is TGCAGTGCCCTTAGCGGGAGGGGATCCTACGAGCAGTACTTC. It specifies CSALSGRGSYEQYF.

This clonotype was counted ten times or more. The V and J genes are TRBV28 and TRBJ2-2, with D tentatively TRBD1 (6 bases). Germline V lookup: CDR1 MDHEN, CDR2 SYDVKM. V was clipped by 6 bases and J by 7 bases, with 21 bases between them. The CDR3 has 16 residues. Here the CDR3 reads CASRDGGRGDLGELFF. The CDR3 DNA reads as TGTGCCAGCAGGGACGGAGGCAGGGGAGACCTCGGGGAGCTGTTTTTT.

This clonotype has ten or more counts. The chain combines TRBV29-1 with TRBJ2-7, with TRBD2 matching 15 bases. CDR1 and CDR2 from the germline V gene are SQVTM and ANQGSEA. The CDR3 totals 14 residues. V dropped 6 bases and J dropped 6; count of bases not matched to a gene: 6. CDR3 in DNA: TGCAGCGTCCGAGGACTAGCGGGAGGGAGCGAGCAGTACTTC. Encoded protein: CSVRGLAGGSEQYF.

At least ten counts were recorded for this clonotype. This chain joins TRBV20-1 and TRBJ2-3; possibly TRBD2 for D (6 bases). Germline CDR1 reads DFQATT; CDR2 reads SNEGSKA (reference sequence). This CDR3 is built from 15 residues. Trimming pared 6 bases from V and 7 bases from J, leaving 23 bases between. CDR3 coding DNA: TGCAGTGCCGGGCCGACCGGGAGCCCCACCTATACGCAGTATTTT. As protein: CSAGPTGSPTYTQYF.

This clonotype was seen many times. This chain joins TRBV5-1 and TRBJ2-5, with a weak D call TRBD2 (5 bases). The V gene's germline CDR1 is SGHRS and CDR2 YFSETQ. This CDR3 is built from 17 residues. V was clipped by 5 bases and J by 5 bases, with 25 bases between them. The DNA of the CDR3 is TGCGCCAGCAGGGAGAGGTTGGTCCCACGGACTGGCGAGACCCAGTACTTC. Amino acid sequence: CASRERLVPRTGETQYF.

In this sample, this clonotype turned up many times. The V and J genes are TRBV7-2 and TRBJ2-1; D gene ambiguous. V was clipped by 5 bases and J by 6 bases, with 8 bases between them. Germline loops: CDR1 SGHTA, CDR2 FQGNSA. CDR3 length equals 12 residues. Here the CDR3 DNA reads TGTGCCAGCAGCATTAGACTCAATGAGCAGTTCTTC. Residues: CASSIRLNEQFF.

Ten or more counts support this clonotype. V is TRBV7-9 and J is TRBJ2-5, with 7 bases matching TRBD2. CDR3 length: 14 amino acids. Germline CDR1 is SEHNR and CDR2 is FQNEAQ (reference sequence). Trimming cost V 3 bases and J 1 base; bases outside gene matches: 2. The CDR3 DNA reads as TGTGCCAGCAGCTTGGCTAGCGGCCAAGAGACCCAGTACTTC. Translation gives CASSLASGQETQYF.

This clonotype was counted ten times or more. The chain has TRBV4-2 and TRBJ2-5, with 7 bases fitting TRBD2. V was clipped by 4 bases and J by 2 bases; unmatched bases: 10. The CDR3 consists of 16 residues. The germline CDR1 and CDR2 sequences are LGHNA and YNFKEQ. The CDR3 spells CASSPRGGTNQETQYF. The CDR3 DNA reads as TGTGCCAGCAGCCCGCGGGGCGGGACTAATCAAGAGACCCAGTACTTC.

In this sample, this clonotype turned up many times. For the CDR3, the DNA is TGCAGCGTTTCAGGGGCAGGGTTCACCTACGAGCAGTACTTC. As protein: CSVSGAGFTYEQYF. This sequence joins TRBV29-1 and TRBJ2-7, with D possibly being TRBD1 (6 bases). This CDR3 has 14 amino acids. Trimming removed 5 bases at V and 2 bases at J, with 16 bases between. Germline-derived CDR1 and CDR2 are SQVTM and ANQGSEA.

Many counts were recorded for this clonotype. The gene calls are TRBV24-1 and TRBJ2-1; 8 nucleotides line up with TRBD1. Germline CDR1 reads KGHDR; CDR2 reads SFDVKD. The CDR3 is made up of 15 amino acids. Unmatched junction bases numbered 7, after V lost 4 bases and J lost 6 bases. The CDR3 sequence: CATSDRGQGRNEQFF. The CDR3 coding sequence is TGTGCCACCAGTGACCGCGGACAGGGTCGCAATGAGCAGTTCTTC.

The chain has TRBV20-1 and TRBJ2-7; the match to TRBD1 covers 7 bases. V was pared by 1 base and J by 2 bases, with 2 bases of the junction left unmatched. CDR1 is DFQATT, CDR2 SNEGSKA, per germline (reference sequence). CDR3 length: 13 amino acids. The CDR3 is CSARVGTAYEQYF. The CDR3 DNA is TGCAGTGCTAGAGTTGGGACAGCCTACGAGCAGTACTTC.

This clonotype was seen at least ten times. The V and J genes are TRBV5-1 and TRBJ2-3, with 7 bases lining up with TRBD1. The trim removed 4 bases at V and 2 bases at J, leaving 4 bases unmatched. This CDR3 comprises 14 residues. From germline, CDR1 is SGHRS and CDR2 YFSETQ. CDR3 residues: CASSKGQITDTQYF. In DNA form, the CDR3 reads TGCGCCAGCAGCAAGGGACAGATCACAGATACGCAGTATTTT.

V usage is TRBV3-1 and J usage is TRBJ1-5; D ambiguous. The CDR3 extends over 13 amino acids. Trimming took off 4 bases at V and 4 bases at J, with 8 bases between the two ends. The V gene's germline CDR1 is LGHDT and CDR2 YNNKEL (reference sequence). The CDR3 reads CASSLGTNQPQHF. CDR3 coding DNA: TGTGCCAGCAGCCTAGGCACGAATCAGCCCCAGCATTTT.

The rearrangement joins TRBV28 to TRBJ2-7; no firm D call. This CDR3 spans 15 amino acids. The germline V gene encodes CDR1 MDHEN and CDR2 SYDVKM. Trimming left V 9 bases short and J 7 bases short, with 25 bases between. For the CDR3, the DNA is TGTGCCAGTAGCCCCAGGAAAAGGAAAAACAATGAGCAGTACTTC. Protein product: CASSPRKRKNNEQYF.

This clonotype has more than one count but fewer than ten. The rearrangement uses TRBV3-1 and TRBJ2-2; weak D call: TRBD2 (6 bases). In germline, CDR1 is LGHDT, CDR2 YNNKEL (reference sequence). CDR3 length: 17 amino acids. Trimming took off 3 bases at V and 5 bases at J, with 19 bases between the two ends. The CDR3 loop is CASSQELAIFATGELFF. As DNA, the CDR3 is TGTGCCAGCAGCCAGGAACTAGCTATTTTCGCGACCGGGGAGCTGTTTTTT.

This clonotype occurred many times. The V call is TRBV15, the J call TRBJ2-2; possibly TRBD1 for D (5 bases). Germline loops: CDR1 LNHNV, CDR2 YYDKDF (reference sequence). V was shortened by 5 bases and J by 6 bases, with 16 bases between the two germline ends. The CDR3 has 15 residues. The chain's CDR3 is CATSPDRLSAGELFF. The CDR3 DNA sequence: TGTGCCACCAGCCCCGACAGATTATCCGCCGGGGAGCTGTTTTTT.

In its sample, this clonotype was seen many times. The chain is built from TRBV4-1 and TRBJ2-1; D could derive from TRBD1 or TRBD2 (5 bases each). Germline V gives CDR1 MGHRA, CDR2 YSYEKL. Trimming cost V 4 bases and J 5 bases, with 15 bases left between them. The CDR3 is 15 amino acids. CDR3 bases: TGCGCCAGCAGCCGGGGTGGGGGAAGTAACAATGAGCAGTTCTTC. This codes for CASSRGGGSNNEQFF.

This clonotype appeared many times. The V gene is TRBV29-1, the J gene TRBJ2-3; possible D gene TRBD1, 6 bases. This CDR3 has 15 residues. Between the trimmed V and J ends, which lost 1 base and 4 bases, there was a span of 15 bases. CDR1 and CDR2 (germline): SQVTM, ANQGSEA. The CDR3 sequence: CSVEGGRGPPDTQYF. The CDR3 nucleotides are TGCAGCGTTGAAGGGGGCAGGGGTCCGCCAGATACGCAGTATTTT.

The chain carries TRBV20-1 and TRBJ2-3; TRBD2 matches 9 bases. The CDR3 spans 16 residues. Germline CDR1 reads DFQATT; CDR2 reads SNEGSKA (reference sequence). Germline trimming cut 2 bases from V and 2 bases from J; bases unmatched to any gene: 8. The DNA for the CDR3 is TGCAGTGCTAGACGGATTGCGGGAGGGGACACAGATACGCAGTATTTT. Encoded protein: CSARRIAGGDTDTQYF.

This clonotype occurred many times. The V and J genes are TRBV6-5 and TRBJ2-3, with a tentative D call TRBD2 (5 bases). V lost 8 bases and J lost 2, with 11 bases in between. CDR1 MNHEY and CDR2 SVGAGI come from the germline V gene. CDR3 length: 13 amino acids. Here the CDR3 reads CASSTGYTDTQYF. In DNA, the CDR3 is TGTGCCAGCTCCACGGGATACACAGATACGCAGTATTTT.

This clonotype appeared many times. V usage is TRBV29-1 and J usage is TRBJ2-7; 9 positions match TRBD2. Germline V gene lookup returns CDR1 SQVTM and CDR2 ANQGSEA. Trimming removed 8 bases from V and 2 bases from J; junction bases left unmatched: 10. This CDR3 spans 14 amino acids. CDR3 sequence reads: CSHMPGLATYEQYF. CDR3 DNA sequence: TGCAGCCACATGCCGGGACTAGCTACCTACGAGCAGTACTTC.